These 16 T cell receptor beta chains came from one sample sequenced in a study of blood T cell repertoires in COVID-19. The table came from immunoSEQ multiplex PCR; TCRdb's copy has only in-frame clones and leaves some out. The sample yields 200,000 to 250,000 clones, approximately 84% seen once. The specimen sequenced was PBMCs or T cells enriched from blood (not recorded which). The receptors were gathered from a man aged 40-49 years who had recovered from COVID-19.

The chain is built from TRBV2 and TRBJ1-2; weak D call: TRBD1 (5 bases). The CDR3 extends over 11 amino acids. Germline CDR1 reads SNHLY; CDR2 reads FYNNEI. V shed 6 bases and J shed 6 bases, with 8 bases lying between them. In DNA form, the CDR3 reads TGTGCCAGCAGCCCAGGGAATGGCTACACCTTC. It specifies CASSPGNGYTF.

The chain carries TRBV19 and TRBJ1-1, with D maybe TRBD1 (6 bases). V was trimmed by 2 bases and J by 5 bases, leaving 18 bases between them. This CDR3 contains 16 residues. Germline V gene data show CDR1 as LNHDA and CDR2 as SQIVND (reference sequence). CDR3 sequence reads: CASSILRGQGLTEAFF. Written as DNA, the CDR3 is TGTGCCAGTAGTATACTCAGGGGTCAGGGCCTAACTGAAGCTTTCTTT.

CDR3 in DNA: TGTGCCAGCAGCCAGCCGGACAACCCTGTCGTTGGCTACACCTTC. Amino acid sequence: CASSQPDNPVVGYTF. The V and J genes are TRBV3-1 (or the pseudogene TRBV3-2) and TRBJ1-2; D possibly corresponds to TRBD1 (5 bases). The CDR3 spans 15 residues. Germline CDR1 LGHDT, CDR2 YNNKEL (reference sequence). Between the trimmed V and J ends, which lost 3 bases and 7 bases, there was a span of 18 bases.

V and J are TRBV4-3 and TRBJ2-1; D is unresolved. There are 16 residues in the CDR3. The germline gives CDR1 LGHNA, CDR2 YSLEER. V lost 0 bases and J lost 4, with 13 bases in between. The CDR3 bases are TGCGCCAGCAGCCAAGATTCGAACAGTTATTACAATGAGCAGTTCTTC. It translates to CASSQDSNSYYNEQFF.

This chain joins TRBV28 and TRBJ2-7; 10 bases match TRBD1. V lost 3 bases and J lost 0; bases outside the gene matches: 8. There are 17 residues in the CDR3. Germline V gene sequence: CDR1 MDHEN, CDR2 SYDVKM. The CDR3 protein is CASSFELGDRGSYEQYF. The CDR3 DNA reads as TGTGCCAGCAGTTTCGAACTGGGGGACAGGGGCTCCTACGAGCAGTACTTC.

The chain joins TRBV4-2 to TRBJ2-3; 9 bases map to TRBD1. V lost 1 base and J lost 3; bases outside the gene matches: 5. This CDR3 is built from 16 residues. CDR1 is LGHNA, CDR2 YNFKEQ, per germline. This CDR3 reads CASSQGQGEGTDTQYF. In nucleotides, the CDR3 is TGTGCCAGCAGCCAAGGACAGGGGGAAGGAACAGATACGCAGTATTTT.

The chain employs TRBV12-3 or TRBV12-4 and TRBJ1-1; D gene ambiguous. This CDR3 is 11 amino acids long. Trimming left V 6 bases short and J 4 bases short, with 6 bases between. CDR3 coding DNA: TGTGCCAGCAGACTTAGCACTGAAGCTTTCTTT. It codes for CASRLSTEAFF.

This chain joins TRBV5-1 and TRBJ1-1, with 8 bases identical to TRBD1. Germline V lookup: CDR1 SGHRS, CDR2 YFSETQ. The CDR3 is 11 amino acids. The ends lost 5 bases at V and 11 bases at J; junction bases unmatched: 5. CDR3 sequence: CASRVQGEAFF. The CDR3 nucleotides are TGCGCCAGCAGAGTACAGGGGGAGGCTTTCTTT.

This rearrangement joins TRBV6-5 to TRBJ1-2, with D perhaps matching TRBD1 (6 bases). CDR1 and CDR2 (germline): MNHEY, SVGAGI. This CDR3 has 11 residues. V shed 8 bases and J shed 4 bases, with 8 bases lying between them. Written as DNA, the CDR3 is TGTGCCAGCGGACAGCTCTATGGCTACACCTTC. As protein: CASGQLYGYTF.

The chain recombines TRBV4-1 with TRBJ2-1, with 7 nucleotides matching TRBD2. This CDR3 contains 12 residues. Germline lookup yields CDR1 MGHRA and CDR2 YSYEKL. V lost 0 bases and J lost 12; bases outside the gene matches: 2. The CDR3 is CASSQDGEGQFF. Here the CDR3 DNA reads TGCGCCAGCAGCCAAGATGGGGAGGGGCAGTTCTTC.

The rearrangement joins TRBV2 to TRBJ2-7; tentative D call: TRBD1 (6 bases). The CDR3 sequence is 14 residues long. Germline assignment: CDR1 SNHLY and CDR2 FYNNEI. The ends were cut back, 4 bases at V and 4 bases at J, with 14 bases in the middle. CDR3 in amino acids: CASSVSGVMYEQYF. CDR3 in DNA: TGTGCCAGCAGTGTCTCAGGGGTTATGTACGAGCAGTACTTC.

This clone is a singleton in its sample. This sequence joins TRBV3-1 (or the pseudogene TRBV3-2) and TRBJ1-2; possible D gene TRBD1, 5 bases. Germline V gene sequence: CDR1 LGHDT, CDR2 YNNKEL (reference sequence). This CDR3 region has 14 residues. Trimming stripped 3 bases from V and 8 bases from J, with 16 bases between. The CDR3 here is CASSQPGPGAGYTF. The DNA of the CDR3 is TGTGCCAGCAGCCAGCCGGGACCGGGAGCGGGCTACACCTTC.

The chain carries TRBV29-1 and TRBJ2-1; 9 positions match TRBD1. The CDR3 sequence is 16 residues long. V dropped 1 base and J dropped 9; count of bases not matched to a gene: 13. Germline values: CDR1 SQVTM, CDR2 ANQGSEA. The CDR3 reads CSVEVPPTGGLSEQFF. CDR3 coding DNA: TGCAGCGTTGAAGTCCCACCGACAGGGGGGTTAAGTGAGCAGTTCTTC.

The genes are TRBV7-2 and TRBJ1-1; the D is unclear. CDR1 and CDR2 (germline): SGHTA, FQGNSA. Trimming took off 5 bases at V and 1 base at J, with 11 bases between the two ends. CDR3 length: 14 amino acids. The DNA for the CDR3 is TGTGCCAGCAGCCCCCGGGGAGGGAACACTGAAGCTTTCTTT. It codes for CASSPRGGNTEAFF.

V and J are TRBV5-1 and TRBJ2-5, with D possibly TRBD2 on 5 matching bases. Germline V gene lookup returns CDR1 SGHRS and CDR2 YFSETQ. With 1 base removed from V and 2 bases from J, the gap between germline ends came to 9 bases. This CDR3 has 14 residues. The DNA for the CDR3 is TGCGCCAGCAGCTTGACTAGTTCGCAAGAGACCCAGTACTTC. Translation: CASSLTSSQETQYF.

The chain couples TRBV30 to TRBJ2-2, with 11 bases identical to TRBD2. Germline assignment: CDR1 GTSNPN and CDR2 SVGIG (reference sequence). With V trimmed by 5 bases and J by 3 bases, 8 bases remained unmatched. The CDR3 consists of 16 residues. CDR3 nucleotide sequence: TGTGCCTGGGACCTTAGCGGGAGGGCCGACACCGGGGAGCTGTTTTTT. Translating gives CAWDLSGRADTGELFF.